The next 22 T cell receptor beta chains were all read from a single sample in a study of identical twins' blood T cells. TCRdb redid the calling of the 5' RACE reads with MiXCR, one entry per CDR3 protein. The sample shows a few hundred thousand distinct CDR3 sequences, over 25% of them seen only once. Sequenced sample: PBMCs. Receptors were obtained from a woman aged 18 to 49 in good health.

This clonotype occurred a few times. This rearrangement joins TRBV20-1 to TRBJ1-1; D uncertain. CDR3 length: 12 residues. V lost 5 bases and J 0 bases, leaving 7 bases between the germline ends. Germline V CDR1 and CDR2: DFQATT, SNEGSKA (reference sequence). CDR3 sequence: CSASKMNTEAFF. CDR3 in DNA: TGCAGTGCTTCGAAAATGAACACTGAAGCTTTCTTT.

A remark on this clonotype: Mismatch with germline at one junction end may stem from a read error. The CDR3 loop reads CASSPTGQGSSNEQFF. The CDR3 bases are TGCGCCAGCAGCCCAACGGGACAGGGGTCCTCCAATGAGCAGTTCTTC. The chain couples TRBV5-1 to TRBJ2-1; 10 bases map to TRBD1. The CDR3 has 16 residues. Germline V gene data show CDR1 as SGHRS and CDR2 as YFSETQ.

This clonotype was picked up a small number of times. V usage is TRBV20-1 and J usage is TRBJ1-1; 7 bases match TRBD1. J gave up 4 bases and V 1 base, and 9 bases lay outside the gene matches. Germline V gene lookup returns CDR1 DFQATT and CDR2 SNEGSKA (reference sequence). This CDR3 contains 15 residues. CDR3 residues: CSARVPNRGPTEAFF. The CDR3 coding sequence is TGCAGTGCTAGAGTTCCTAACAGGGGCCCCACTGAAGCTTTCTTT.

The chain is built from TRBV2 and TRBJ1-5; D is undetermined. V was trimmed by 7 bases and J by 0 bases, leaving 16 bases between them. Germline loops: CDR1 SNHLY, CDR2 FYNNEI. This CDR3 contains 16 residues. CDR3: CASTLERIYSNQPQHF. The CDR3 coding sequence is TGTGCCAGCACCCTGGAGCGGATCTATAGCAATCAGCCCCAGCATTTT.

The chain links TRBV29-1 to TRBJ1-4; 7 positions match TRBD1. The ends lost 3 bases at V and 5 bases at J; junction bases unmatched: 12. Germline CDR1 SQVTM, CDR2 ANQGSEA. CDR3 length equals 16 residues. In DNA form, the CDR3 reads TGCAGCGTTGATGGGATCGGGACAGCCTCAAATGAAAAACTGTTTTTT. It yields the protein CSVDGIGTASNEKLFF.

The chain has TRBV20-1 and TRBJ2-7; 9 bases fit TRBD2. This CDR3 region has 13 residues. Germline CDR1 is DFQATT and CDR2 is SNEGSKA (reference sequence). With 7 bases clipped from V and 5 bases from J, the junction kept 9 bases outside the gene matches. In nucleotides, the CDR3 is TGCAGTGGTATAGCGGGAGATGTCAACGAGCAGTACTTC. Amino acid sequence: CSGIAGDVNEQYF.

CDR3 residues: CASTLIGNLPQPQHF. The CDR3 coding sequence is TGTGCCAGTACCCTCATCGGGAATCTCCCTCAGCCCCAGCATTTT. The chain employs TRBV19 and TRBJ1-5; D gene uncertain. This CDR3 has 15 amino acids. V was pared by 7 bases and J by 6 bases, with 19 bases between. Per the germline V gene, CDR1 is LNHDA and CDR2 is SQIVND (reference sequence). Filled out from reference TRBV19 and TRBJ1-5, the complete variable domain reads DGGITQSPKYLFRKEGQNVTLSCEQNLNHDAMYWYRQDPGQGLRLIYYSQIVNDFQKGDIAEGYSVSREKKESFPLTVTSAQKNPTAFYLCASTLIGNLPQPQHFGDGTRLSIL.

This clonotype was seen a few times. The chain carries TRBV30 and TRBJ1-3; D is undetermined. The ends were cut back, 0 bases at V and 0 bases at J, with 9 bases in the middle. The CDR3 spans 15 residues. CDR1 is GTSNPN and CDR2 is SVGIG in the germline V gene (reference sequence). In DNA form, the CDR3 reads TGTGCCTGGAGTGTACCGGGCTTCTCTGGAAACACCATATATTTT. It is translated as CAWSVPGFSGNTIYF.

This clonotype appeared a single time. The chain recombines TRBV30 with TRBJ2-7, with D tentatively TRBD2 (6 bases). The CDR3 has 14 residues. Germline CDR1 GTSNPN, CDR2 SVGIG (reference sequence). Between the trimmed V and J ends, which lost 5 bases and 1 base, there was a span of 15 bases. The CDR3 sequence: CAWAPGGYSYEQYF. CDR3 DNA sequence: TGTGCCTGGGCCCCAGGAGGGTATTCCTACGAGCAGTACTTC.

There are a few counts of this clonotype. The chain couples TRBV5-1 to TRBJ1-1; 10 nucleotides agree with TRBD1. This CDR3 region has 14 residues. Unmatched junction bases numbered 2, after V lost 3 bases and J lost 3 bases. Germline CDR1 reads SGHRS; CDR2 reads YFSETQ. The CDR3 nucleotides read TGCGCCAGCAGCTGGACAGGGGGAGACACTGAAGCTTTCTTT. The encoded protein is CASSWTGGDTEAFF.

This clonotype was counted a few times. This chain uses TRBV7-6 with TRBJ2-2; 10 bases align to TRBD1. V gave up 5 bases and J gave up 7 bases; unmatched junction bases: 13. Germline V gene data show CDR1 as SGHVS and CDR2 as FNYEAQ. The CDR3 is 17 amino acids. DNA for the CDR3: TGTGCCAGCAGCCCCGACCCCGGGACAGGGGATGACGGGGAGCTGTTTTTT. It codes for CASSPDPGTGDDGELFF.

This clonotype was counted a few times. This chain uses TRBV4-3 with TRBJ1-1, with D unclear. The CDR3 loop spans 13 amino acids. Germline-derived CDR1 and CDR2 are LGHNA and YSLEER. The V and J ends lost 5 bases and 2 bases respectively, with 9 bases between them. DNA of the CDR3: TGCGCCAGCAGCTCAGCTGAAAACACTGAAGCTTTCTTT. Its translation is CASSSAENTEAFF.

CDR3 sequence (DNA): TGCGCCAGCAGCTTGGGTCTGGGACAGACTTATGGCTACACCTTC. It specifies CASSLGLGQTYGYTF. The chain employs TRBV5-1 and TRBJ1-2, with 7 positions matching TRBD1. The CDR3 extends over 15 amino acids. Trimming cost V 0 bases and J 5 bases; bases outside gene matches: 7. CDR1 SGHRS and CDR2 YFSETQ come from the germline V gene.

This clonotype has just one count. This chain links TRBV6-1 with TRBJ2-3, with 13 positions matching TRBD2. After removal of 6 bases from V and 5 bases from J, the junction contained 8 bases not matched to a gene. CDR1 is MNHNS, CDR2 SASEGT, per germline. This CDR3 has 16 residues. As DNA, the CDR3 is TGTGCCAGCAGCCCACTAGCGGGAGGGAGTGTAGATACGCAGTATTTT. It codes for CASSPLAGGSVDTQYF.

The DNA for the CDR3 is TGTGCCAGCAGCTTACACGACGGGGAGCTGTTTTTT. This encodes CASSLHDGELFF. The chain combines TRBV7-2 with TRBJ2-2; the D is unclear. V was trimmed by 2 bases and J by 7 bases, leaving 5 bases between them. Germline loops: CDR1 SGHTA, CDR2 FQGNSA. This CDR3 has 12 amino acids.

A single count supports this clonotype. This rearrangement joins TRBV29-1 to TRBJ2-5; either TRBD1 or TRBD2 may supply D (5 bases each). The CDR3 runs to 13 residues. The germline gives CDR1 SQVTM, CDR2 ANQGSEA. V lost 2 bases to trimming and J lost 3 bases, with 10 bases between them. CDR3 residues: CSVEFQGEETQYF. The CDR3 nucleotides are TGCAGCGTTGAATTCCAGGGAGAAGAGACCCAGTACTTC.

The CDR3 nucleotides read TGTGCCAGTAGTCGGATATTGAACACTGAAGCTTTCTTT. It translates to CASSRILNTEAFF. This rearrangement joins TRBV19 to TRBJ1-1, with no clear D. V was pared by 5 bases and J by 0 bases, with 7 bases between. The CDR3 consists of 13 residues. Germline CDR1 is LNHDA and CDR2 is SQIVND (reference sequence).

A word on this clonotype: One end of the junction is discordant with germline, which a read error may explain. The chain has TRBV7-2 and TRBJ2-3; D is undetermined. There are 12 residues in the CDR3. The germline V gene encodes CDR1 SGHTA and CDR2 FQGNSA. CDR3 protein: CASSLVGDAQYF. The CDR3 DNA sequence: TGTGCCAGCAGCTTAGTAGGAGATGCGCAGTATTTT.

There are many counts of this clonotype. V usage is TRBV12-3 or TRBV12-4 and J usage is TRBJ1-5; D call uncertain. V dropped 3 bases and J dropped 0 bases, with 15 bases sitting between them. The CDR3 totals 17 residues. The CDR3 DNA follows: TGTGCCAGCAGTTTGAGTAAGGGCGCTTATAGCAATCAGCCCCAGCATTTT. Protein: CASSLSKGAYSNQPQHF.

This clonotype was detected a few times. The CDR3 sequence: CASCRDSRQPQHF. The CDR3 bases are TGTGCCAGTTGCCGGGACAGTAGGCAGCCCCAGCATTTT. The V call is TRBV19, the J call TRBJ1-5; 7 nucleotides line up with TRBD1. V lost 8 bases to trimming and J lost 7 bases; unmatched junction nucleotides: 8. Germline CDR1 and CDR2: LNHDA and SQIVND (reference sequence). This CDR3 contains 13 residues. The whole variable domain, filled in from reference TRBV19 and TRBJ1-5, reads DGGITQSPKYLFRKEGQNVTLSCEQNLNHDAMYWYRQDPGQGLRLIYYSQIVNDFQKGDIAEGYSVSREKKESFPLTVTSAQKNPTAFYLCASCRDSRQPQHFGDGTRLSIL.

This clonotype was observed a handful of times. The rearrangement uses TRBV7-2 and TRBJ2-3, with 11 bases fitting TRBD2. Germline V lookup: CDR1 SGHTA, CDR2 FQGNSA. V shed 5 bases, J shed 1 base, and the junction held 2 bases outside the gene matches. The CDR3 consists of 15 residues. CDR3 bases: TGTGCCAGCAGCGCGACTAGCGGGGGCACAGATACGCAGTATTTT. Its translation: CASSATSGGTDTQYF.

The rearrangement links TRBV6-6 to TRBJ2-7; maybe TRBD2 (6 bases). The germline V and J ends were trimmed by 2 bases and 3 bases, with 20 bases remaining between them. This CDR3 region has 17 residues. Germline CDR1 and CDR2: MNHNY and SVGAGI (reference sequence). The CDR3 region is CASSYNPGLNRIYEQYF. The CDR3 DNA is TGTGCCAGCAGTTACAACCCGGGACTGAATAGGATCTACGAGCAGTACTTC.